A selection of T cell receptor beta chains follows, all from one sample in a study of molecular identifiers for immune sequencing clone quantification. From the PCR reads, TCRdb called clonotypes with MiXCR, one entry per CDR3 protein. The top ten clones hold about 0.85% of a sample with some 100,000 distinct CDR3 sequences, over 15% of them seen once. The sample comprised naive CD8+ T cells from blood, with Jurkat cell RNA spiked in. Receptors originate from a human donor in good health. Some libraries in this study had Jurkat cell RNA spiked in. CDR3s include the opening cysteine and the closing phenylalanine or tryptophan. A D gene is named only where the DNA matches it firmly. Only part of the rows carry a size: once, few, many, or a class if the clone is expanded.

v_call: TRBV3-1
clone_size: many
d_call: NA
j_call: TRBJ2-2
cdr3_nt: TGTGCCAGCTCGCGGTGGACCGGGGAGCTGTTTTTT
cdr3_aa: CASSRWTGELFF

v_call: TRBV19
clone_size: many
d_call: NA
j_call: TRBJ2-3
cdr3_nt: TGTGCCAGTAGTATATTTCCTCGGGGGCAACGCACAGATACGCAGTATTTT
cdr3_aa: CASSIFPRGQRTDTQYF

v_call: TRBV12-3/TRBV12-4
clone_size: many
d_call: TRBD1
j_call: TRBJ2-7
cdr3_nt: TGTGCCAGCAGTCCCTCCTGGGACAGGAGGAAGGGCGAGCAGTACTTC
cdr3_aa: CASSPSWDRRKGEQYF

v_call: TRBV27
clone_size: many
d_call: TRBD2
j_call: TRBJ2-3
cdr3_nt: TGTGCCACCGGGGTACAAGCGGGAACATACACAGATACGCAGTATTTT
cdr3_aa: CATGVQAGTYTDTQYF

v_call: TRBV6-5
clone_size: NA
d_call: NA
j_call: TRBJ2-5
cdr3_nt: TGTGCCAGCAGTTACTTGAGCCGCCTTGAGACCCAGTACTTC
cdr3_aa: CASSYLSRLETQYF

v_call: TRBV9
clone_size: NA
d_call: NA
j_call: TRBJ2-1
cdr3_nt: TGTGCCAGCAGCGTAGATCTCACGGGTAGTGAGCAGTTCTTC
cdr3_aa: CASSVDLTGSEQFF

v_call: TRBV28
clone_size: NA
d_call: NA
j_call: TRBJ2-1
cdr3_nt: TGTGCCAGCAGTTTCGTGGCAGAAGCCTACAATGAGCAGTTCTTC
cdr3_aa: CASSFVAEAYNEQFF

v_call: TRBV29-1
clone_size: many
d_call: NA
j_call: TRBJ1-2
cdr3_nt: TGCAGCGTTGAAGTTGGCACGGACTATGGCTACACCTTC
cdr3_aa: CSVEVGTDYGYTF

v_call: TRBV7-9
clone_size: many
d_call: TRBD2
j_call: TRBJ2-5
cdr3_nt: TGTGCCAGCAGCCCTGGACTAGGAATGGAGACCCAGTACTTC
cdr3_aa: CASSPGLGMETQYF

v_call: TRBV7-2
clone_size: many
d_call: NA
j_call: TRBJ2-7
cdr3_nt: TGTGCCAGCAGCTTAGAACGGATCTCCTACGAGCAGTACTTC
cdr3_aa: CASSLERISYEQYF

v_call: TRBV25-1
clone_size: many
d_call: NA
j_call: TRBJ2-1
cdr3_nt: TGTGCCAGCCACCCGCTAGGGGACTACAATGAGCAGTTCTTC
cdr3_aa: CASHPLGDYNEQFF

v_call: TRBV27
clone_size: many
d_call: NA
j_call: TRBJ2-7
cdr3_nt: TGTGCCAGCAGCTCAGGGGGACTTAGGGGCTACGAGCAGTACTTC
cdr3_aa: CASSSGGLRGYEQYF

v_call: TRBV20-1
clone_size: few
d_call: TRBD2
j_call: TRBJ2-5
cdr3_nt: TGCAGTGCTAGAGATATATACGGGGGGGCCGGTTTGACCCAGTACTTC
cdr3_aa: CSARDIYGGAGLTQYF

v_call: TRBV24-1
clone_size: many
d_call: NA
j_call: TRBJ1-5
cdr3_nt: TGTGCCACCAGTGAAGCAGACCGGAGCAATCAGCCCCAGCATTTT
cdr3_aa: CATSEADRSNQPQHF

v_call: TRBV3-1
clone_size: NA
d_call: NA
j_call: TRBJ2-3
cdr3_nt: TGTGCCAGCAGCCAAGTCCGCAGCGGGTGCAACCAGCCCCAGTATTTT
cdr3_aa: CASSQVRSGCNQPQYF

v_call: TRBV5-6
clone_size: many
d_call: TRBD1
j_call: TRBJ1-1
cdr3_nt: TGTGCCAGCAGCCCCAGGGGGGGTCCACGAATGAACACTGAAGCTTTCTTT
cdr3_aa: CASSPRGGPRMNTEAFF

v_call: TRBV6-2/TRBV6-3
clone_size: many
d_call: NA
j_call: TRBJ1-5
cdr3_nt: TGTGCCAGCACCCCATACCCCGGGACACAGGGAGAGTATAGCAATCAGCCCCAGCATTTT
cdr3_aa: CASTPYPGTQGEYSNQPQHF

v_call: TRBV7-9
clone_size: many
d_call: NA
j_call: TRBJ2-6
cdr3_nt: TGTGCCAGCAGCCGGACACCAACTGGGGCCAACGTCCTGACTTTC
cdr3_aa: CASSRTPTGANVLTF

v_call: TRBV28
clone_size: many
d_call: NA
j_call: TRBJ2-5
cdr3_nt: TGTGCCAGCAGTCCCGAGCGGTCCGGGTCCCAGTACTTC
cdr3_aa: CASSPERSGSQYF

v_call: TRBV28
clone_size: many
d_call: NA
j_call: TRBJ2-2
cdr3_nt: TGTGCCAGCAGTTTTCGTGCGACGGGGGAGCTGTTTTTT
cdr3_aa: CASSFRATGELFF

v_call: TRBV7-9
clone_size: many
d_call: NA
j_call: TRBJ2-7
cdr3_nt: TGTGCCAGCAGCTTCCAGGCCCGTCCAGACTACGAGCAGTACTTC
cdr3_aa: CASSFQARPDYEQYF

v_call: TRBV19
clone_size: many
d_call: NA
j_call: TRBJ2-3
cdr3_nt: TGTGCCAGTAGTATCCAGGGGACAGATACGCAGTATTTT
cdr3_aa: CASSIQGTDTQYF

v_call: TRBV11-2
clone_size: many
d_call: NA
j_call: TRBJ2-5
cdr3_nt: TGTGCCAGCAGCTTAGTCCCAGGGGGGAACCAAGAGACCCAGTACTTC
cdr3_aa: CASSLVPGGNQETQYF

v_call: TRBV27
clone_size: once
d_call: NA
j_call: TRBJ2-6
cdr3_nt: TGTGCCAGCAGGGGGCTAGGTGGGGCCAACGTCCTGACTTTC
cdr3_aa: CASRGLGGANVLTF

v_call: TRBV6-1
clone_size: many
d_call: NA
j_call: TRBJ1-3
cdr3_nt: TGTGCCAGCAGTGAACAAGGACACGACGATTACTCTGGAAACACCATATATTTT
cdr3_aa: CASSEQGHDDYSGNTIYF

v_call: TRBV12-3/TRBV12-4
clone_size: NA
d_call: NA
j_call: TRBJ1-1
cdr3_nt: TGTGCCAGCAGTTTTTCGTTATGGAACACTGAAGCTTTCTTT
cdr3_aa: CASSFSLWNTEAFF